A selection of T cell receptor beta chains follows, all from one sample in a study of OX40 agonist ivuxolimab in advanced cancers. The method was immunoSEQ multiplex PCR; TCRdb's version includes in-frame clones alone and lacks a portion of them. Among 99,000 or so clones listed, approximately 93% were seen once. The source was CD4+ or CD8+ T cells sorted from blood, collected in a trial of the OX40 agonist ivuxolimab. The receptors stem from an adult with an advanced solid tumor such as melanoma, head and neck, liver or kidney cancer. The CDR3 runs from the conserved cysteine through the conserved F or W. The D gene is left open where the match is weak. The listing skips clone size in some rows; elsewhere it reads once, few, many or a size class.

V	length	D	size	J	CDR3	DNA
TRBV6-1	14	NA	once	TRBJ2-7	CASRDSQNSYEQYF	TGTGCCAGCAGGGACAGCCAAAACTCCTACGAGCAGTACTTC
TRBV9	14	NA	NA	TRBJ2-3	CASSPRGDTDTQYF	TGTGCCAGCAGCCCCAGGGGGGACACAGATACGCAGTATTTT
TRBV7-2	12	NA	NA	TRBJ1-2	CASSLRSYGYTF	TGTGCCAGCAGCTTACGATCCTATGGCTACACCTTC
TRBV10-1	17	TRBD2	NA	TRBJ2-1	CASARRTSARGLNEQFF	TGCGCCAGCGCCCGCAGGACTAGCGCGCGAGGGCTCAATGAGCAGTTCTTC
TRBV6-5	14	NA	NA	TRBJ2-1	CASSYGGFNNEQFF	TGTGCCAGCAGTTACGGGGGGTTCAACAATGAGCAGTTCTTC
TRBV28	14	NA	NA	TRBJ1-5	CASKNVGEHQPQHF	TGTGCCAGTAAGAATGTTGGGGAGCATCAGCCCCAGCATTTT
TRBV11-2	16	TRBD2	NA	TRBJ2-1	CASSLGRGSGSNEQFF	TGTGCCAGCAGCTTAGGGCGCGGGAGTGGGTCCAATGAGCAGTTCTTC
TRBV12-5	16	NA	NA	TRBJ2-1	CASGNHPVLGINEQFF	TGTGCTAGTGGTAACCATCCGGTACTAGGGATAAATGAGCAGTTCTTC
TRBV2	15	NA	NA	TRBJ2-3	CASSDGGTRVDTQYF	TGTGCCAGCAGTGATGGCGGAACGAGGGTAGATACGCAGTATTTT
TRBV6-1	13	NA	NA	TRBJ1-5	CASGVRGNQPQHF	TGTGCCAGCGGCGTAAGGGGCAATCAGCCCCAGCATTTT
TRBV7-9	15	TRBD1	NA	TRBJ1-6	CASSPGQGDWSPLHF	TGTGCCAGCAGCCCGGGACAGGGGGATTGGTCACCCCTCCACTTT
TRBV28	19	TRBD1	NA	TRBJ1-4	CASSSITGGDPGRNEKLFF	TGTGCCAGCAGTTCCATTACAGGGGGGGATCCGGGAAGAAATGAAAAACTGTTTTTT
TRBV6-6	16	TRBD1	NA	TRBJ1-3	CASRPTGGYLGNTIYF	TGTGCCAGCAGACCGACAGGGGGTTACCTTGGAAACACCATATATTTT
TRBV7-3	16	TRBD1	NA	TRBJ1-3	CASSSRDRVTGNTIYF	TGTGCCAGCAGCTCCCGGGACAGGGTAACTGGAAACACCATATATTTT
TRBV30	13	NA	NA	TRBJ1-5	CAWRPRSNQPQHF	TGTGCCTGGAGGCCGAGGAGCAATCAGCCCCAGCATTTT
TRBV7-3	13	NA	NA	TRBJ2-1	CASSPGPLDEQFF	TGTGCCAGCAGTCCCGGTCCATTGGATGAGCAGTTCTTC
TRBV12-5	16	TRBD1	few	TRBJ1-2	CASGLGRTGVNYGYTF	TGTGCTAGTGGTTTGGGGCGCACAGGGGTCAACTATGGCTACACCTTC
TRBV4-2	16	NA	once	TRBJ1-2	CASSQGVAGGGDGYTF	TGTGCCAGCAGCCAAGGGGTCGCAGGAGGGGGGGATGGCTACACCTTC
TRBV7-2	13	NA	NA	TRBJ2-7	CASSHSSSYEQYF	TGTGCCAGCAGCCATTCGAGTTCCTACGAGCAGTACTTC
TRBV11-3	14	NA	NA	TRBJ2-3	CASSGDSEGDTQYF	TGTGCCAGCTCCGGTGACAGCGAGGGAGATACGCAGTATTTT
TRBV30	12	NA	NA	TRBJ1-2	CAWSASGFGYTF	TGTGCCTGGAGTGCCTCAGGGTTTGGCTACACCTTC
TRBV6-6	16	NA	NA	TRBJ2-6	CASTISTSSGANVLTF	TGTGCCAGCACCATATCGACGAGCTCTGGGGCCAACGTCCTGACTTTC
TRBV19	11	NA	NA	TRBJ1-5	CASRKGGPQHF	TGTGCCAGCAGAAAGGGAGGACCCCAGCATTTT
TRBV18	13	TRBD2	NA	TRBJ2-1	CASSRLAYVEQFF	TGTGCCAGCTCCCGACTAGCGTACGTTGAGCAGTTCTTC